The 9 T cell receptor beta chains presented below share a single source sample, sequenced in a study of spatial heterogeneity in lung cancer. Time point specified: sample taken at primary tumor resection. TCRdb re-analysed the 5' RACE reads in MiXCR, keeping a single row per CDR3 protein. The table lists around 100,000 distinct CDR3 sequences, about 4.4% of them singletons. Overall study findings and caveats: Tumor mutation count correlated with how many alpha and beta TCRs expanded intratumorally.

These receptors are not linked to any known antigen. This specimen was lung tumor tissue, taken at surgery. The receptors were sampled from a male donor with early-stage non-small cell lung cancer.

This clonotype has only a few counts. The chain has TRBV4-2 and TRBJ2-3, with D possibly TRBD2 on 6 matching bases. The CDR3 extends over 19 amino acids. The ends were cut back, 1 base at V and 1 base at J, with 21 bases in the middle. Germline V CDR1 and CDR2: LGHNA, YNFKEQ. The CDR3 nucleotides are TGTGCCAGCAGCCAAGTGTTAGCGGCAGCCGAGGCGGGCACAGATACGCAGTATTTT. Its translation is CASSQVLAAAEAGTDTQYF.

Ten or more counts support this clonotype. The rearrangement uses TRBV14 and TRBJ2-3; TRBD2 matches at 9 bases. Germline V gene data show CDR1 as SGHDN and CDR2 as FVKESK. After removal of 0 bases from V and 3 bases from J, the junction contained 4 bases not matched to a gene. The CDR3 is 16 residues long. The CDR3 DNA sequence: TGTGCCAGCAGCCAAGATCCCGGACTAGCGACAGATACGCAGTATTTT. Translated, it gives CASSQDPGLATDTQYF. Based on the CDR3 plus reference TRBV14 and TRBJ2-3, the full variable domain is EAGVTQFPSHSVIEKGQTVTLRCDPISGHDNLYWYRRVMGKEIKFLLHFVKESKQDESGMPNNRFLAERTGGTYSTLKVQPAELEDSGVYFCASSQDPGLATDTQYFGPGTRLTVL.

This clonotype was recorded at least ten times. The rearrangement joins TRBV28 to TRBJ2-7, with 9 bases lining up with TRBD1. J lost 4 bases, V lost 8 bases, and 12 bases had no gene match. CDR3 length: 15 residues. The V gene's germline CDR1 is MDHEN and CDR2 SYDVKM. The DNA for the CDR3 is TGTGCCAGCGGCATTTTGACAGGGGGTCGGTACGAGCAGTACTTC. It translates to CASGILTGGRYEQYF. Full variable domain (remainder filled in from reference TRBV28 and TRBJ2-7): DVKVTQSSRYLVKRTGEKVFLECVQDMDHENMFWYRQDPGLGLRLIYFSYDVKMKEKGDIPEGYSVSREKKERFSLILESASTNQTSMYLCASGILTGGRYEQYFGPGTRLTVT.

This clonotype was observed at least ten times. The chain links TRBV5-1 to TRBJ1-4; no definite D call. Per the germline V gene, CDR1 is SGHRS and CDR2 is YFSETQ. The ends were cut back, 1 base at V and 8 bases at J, with 12 bases in the middle. The length of the CDR3 is 14 residues. CDR3 in DNA: TGCGCCAGCAGCTTGCTGCCCGGCGGGGAAAAACTGTTTTTT. It encodes CASSLLPGGEKLFF.

In its sample, this clonotype was seen many times. The chain links TRBV6-1 to TRBJ1-2, with D tentatively TRBD1 (5 bases). This CDR3 spans 12 amino acids. V was shortened by 9 bases and J by 13 bases, with 21 bases between the two germline ends. CDR1 is MNHNS, CDR2 SASEGT, per germline. CDR3 protein: CASKEGSGRCTF. DNA for the CDR3: TGTGCCAGTAAAGAGGGGAGCGGCAGATGCACCTTC.

There are a few counts of this clonotype. The CDR3 nucleotides are TGTGCCAGCAGCTCTAAGTCGAACACCGGGGAGCTGTTTTTT. This translates into CASSSKSNTGELFF. The chain combines TRBV13 with TRBJ2-2; the D is unclear. V was pared by 4 bases and J by 0 bases, with 6 bases between. This CDR3 contains 14 residues. Germline assignment: CDR1 PRHDT and CDR2 FYEKMQ (reference sequence).

This clonotype qualifies as medium-sized. This chain connects TRBV4-1 to TRBJ1-1; TRBD1 matches at 7 bases. V gave up 5 bases and J gave up 3 bases; unmatched junction bases: 12. This CDR3 is 16 amino acids long. The V gene's germline CDR1 is MGHRA and CDR2 YSYEKL. The CDR3 DNA reads TGCGCCAGCAGCTCGCCTATCCCAGGGGGGGACACTGAAGCTTTCTTT. Translation gives CASSSPIPGGDTEAFF.

This clonotype was seen repeatedly, ten times or more. The CDR3 here is CASSPGGIGLNTEAFF. The CDR3 region has the DNA TGTGCCAGCAGTCCTGGTGGGATAGGCTTGAACACTGAAGCTTTCTTT. V gene TRBV28 combines with J gene TRBJ1-1; D remains unclear. CDR1 and CDR2 (germline): MDHEN, SYDVKM. The CDR3 length is 16 residues. Trimming took 5 bases from V and 0 from J, leaving 16 bases between them.

This clonotype was counted many times. The V call is TRBV3-1, the J call TRBJ2-5; D gene uncertain. The V gene lost 6 bases and the J gene lost 4 bases, with 12 bases spanning the gap. This CDR3 has 13 residues. Germline V gives CDR1 LGHDT, CDR2 YNNKEL (reference sequence). In DNA, the CDR3 is TGTGCCAGCAGGGCCGCGGCGTCAGAGACCCAGTACTTC. It is translated as CASRAAASETQYF.